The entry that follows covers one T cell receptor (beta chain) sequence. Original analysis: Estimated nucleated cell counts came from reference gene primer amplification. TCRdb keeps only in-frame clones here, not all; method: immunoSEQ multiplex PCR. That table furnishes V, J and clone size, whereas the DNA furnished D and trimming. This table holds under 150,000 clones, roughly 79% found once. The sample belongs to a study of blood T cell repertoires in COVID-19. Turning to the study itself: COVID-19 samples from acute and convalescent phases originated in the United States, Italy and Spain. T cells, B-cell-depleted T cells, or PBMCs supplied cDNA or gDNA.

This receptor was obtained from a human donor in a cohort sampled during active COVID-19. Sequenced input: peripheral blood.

CDR3 nucleotide sequence: TGTGCCAGCTCAACCGGGACAGGGGGTAATTCACCCCTCCACTTT. This sequence encodes CASSTGTGGNSPLHF. The J gene is TRBJ1-6, the V gene TRBV18; 11 bases match TRBD1. This CDR3 contains 15 residues. The V and J ends lost 5 bases and 6 bases, in that order; junction bases with no gene match: 3. Germline V lookup: CDR1 KGHSH, CDR2 LQKENI.